The 13 T cell receptor beta chains presented below share a single source sample, sequenced in a study of blood T cell repertoires in COVID-19. Libraries were prepared by immunoSEQ multiplex PCR; TCRdb keeps only in-frame clonotypes and omits some of them. The table records a few hundred thousand clones, roughly 84% of them present only once. The material sequenced was peripheral blood. The receptors come from a woman aged 18-30 years with acute or convalescent COVID-19.

The genes are TRBV7-2 and TRBJ2-7; D remains ambiguous. Trimming took off 5 bases at V and 2 bases at J, with 7 bases between the two ends. In germline, CDR1 is SGHTA, CDR2 FQGNSA. The CDR3 runs to 12 residues. CDR3 residues: CASSPTTYEQYF. The CDR3 DNA sequence: TGTGCCAGCAGCCCAACTACCTACGAGCAGTACTTC.

This chain links TRBV4-3 with TRBJ2-7; TRBD1 aligns across 9 bases. There are 14 residues in the CDR3. Germline V CDR1 and CDR2: LGHNA, YSLEER. Unmatched junction bases numbered 2, after V lost 2 bases and J lost 3 bases. Here the CDR3 reads CASSQWTGDYEQYF. CDR3 in DNA: TGCGCCAGCAGCCAATGGACAGGGGACTACGAGCAGTACTTC.

The CDR3 protein is CASSLIADEGGYSNQPQHF. CDR3 DNA sequence: TGTGCCAGCAGCTTAATTGCAGACGAGGGTGGGTATAGCAATCAGCCCCAGCATTTT. The V and J genes are TRBV11-2 and TRBJ1-5; D not certain. Trimming pared 2 bases from V and 0 bases from J, leaving 20 bases between. The CDR3 loop spans 19 amino acids. Germline values: CDR1 SGHAT, CDR2 FQNNGV. Full variable domain (rest looked up from reference TRBV11-2 and TRBJ1-5): EAGVAQSPRYKIIEKRQSVAFWCNPISGHATLYWYQQILGQGPKLLIQFQNNGVVDDSQLPKDRFSAERLKGVDSTLKIQPAKLEDSAVYLCASSLIADEGGYSNQPQHFGDGTRLSIL.

The chain carries TRBV29-1 and TRBJ2-1, with 7 bases lining up with TRBD1. The junction had 3 bases not matched to a gene; V was cut back by 6 bases and J by 4 bases. This CDR3 contains 12 residues. Germline lookup yields CDR1 SQVTM and CDR2 ANQGSEA. In nucleotides, the CDR3 is TGCAGCGTGAAGACAGGGTACAATGAGCAGTTCTTC. It specifies CSVKTGYNEQFF.

There are many counts of this clone. The genes are TRBV19 and TRBJ2-5, with 10 positions matching TRBD2. V gave up 7 bases and J gave up 5 bases; unmatched junction bases: 10. The germline V gene has CDR1 LNHDA and CDR2 SQIVND (reference sequence). This CDR3 is 15 amino acids long. Written as DNA, the CDR3 is TGTGCCAGTAAAAGGATAGCGGGAGGCAGGGAGACCCAGTACTTC. Translated, it gives CASKRIAGGRETQYF.

This chain connects TRBV28 to TRBJ1-1; 7 nucleotides line up with TRBD1. Per the germline V gene, CDR1 is MDHEN and CDR2 is SYDVKM. This CDR3 region has 15 residues. The ends lost 2 bases at V and 1 base at J; junction bases unmatched: 4. The CDR3 loop reads CASSLPGQTNTEAFF. Written as DNA, the CDR3 is TGTGCCAGCAGTTTACCGGGACAGACGAACACTGAAGCTTTCTTT. Drawing the rest from reference TRBV28 and TRBJ1-1, the complete variable domain is DVKVTQSSRYLVKRTGEKVFLECVQDMDHENMFWYRQDPGLGLRLIYFSYDVKMKEKGDIPEGYSVSREKKERFSLILESASTNQTSMYLCASSLPGQTNTEAFFGQGTRLTVV.

This clone has only one observation. Other DNA sequences in this specimen translate into the identical CDR3. This chain uses TRBV6-5 with TRBJ1-4, with D unclear. The CDR3 is made up of 15 amino acids. Per the germline V gene, CDR1 is MNHEY and CDR2 is SVGAGI. V dropped 2 bases and J dropped 7 bases, with 14 bases sitting between them. CDR3 protein: CASSYRTGVGEKLFF. The DNA for the CDR3 is TGTGCCAGCAGTTACAGGACCGGGGTTGGTGAAAAACTGTTTTTT.

This clone was recorded once. The chain recombines TRBV28 with TRBJ2-3; perhaps TRBD1 as D (7 bases). The V end lost 5 bases, the J end lost 6 bases, and 18 bases lay between the germline ends. CDR3 size: 15 residues. Per germline, CDR1 MDHEN and CDR2 SYDVKM. CDR3 region: CASSGGDSLKDTQYF. The CDR3 DNA reads TGTGCCAGCAGTGGAGGGGACAGTCTTAAGGATACGCAGTATTTT. Full variable domain (outside the CDR3, taken from reference TRBV28 and TRBJ2-3): DVKVTQSSRYLVKRTGEKVFLECVQDMDHENMFWYRQDPGLGLRLIYFSYDVKMKEKGDIPEGYSVSREKKERFSLILESASTNQTSMYLCASSGGDSLKDTQYFGPGTRLTVL.

This chain links TRBV9 with TRBJ2-2; D gene uncertain. The CDR3 is made up of 14 amino acids. The germline CDR1 and CDR2 sequences are SGDLS and YYNGEE. Trimming cost V 4 bases and J 4 bases, with 11 bases left between them. The CDR3 DNA reads as TGTGCCAGCAGCAACTTGATTAGCACCGGGGAGCTGTTTTTT. Protein product: CASSNLISTGELFF.

V usage is TRBV5-5 and J usage is TRBJ2-2; TRBD2 aligns across 9 bases. CDR1 and CDR2 from the germline V gene are SGHKS and YYEKEE (reference sequence). CDR3 size: 17 residues. Germline trimming cut 3 bases from V and 0 bases from J; bases unmatched to any gene: 6. The CDR3 region is CASSSISGSANTGELFF. DNA of the CDR3: TGTGCCAGCAGCTCTATTAGCGGGAGCGCGAACACCGGGGAGCTGTTTTTT.

V usage is TRBV7-6 and J usage is TRBJ1-1; D is uncertain. Germline CDR1 reads SGHVS; CDR2 reads FNYEAQ. V lost 7 bases, J lost 0 bases, and 15 bases lay in between. The CDR3 loop spans 15 amino acids. CDR3 sequence: CASILSEDLNTEAFF. Written as DNA, the CDR3 is TGTGCCAGCATCCTGAGCGAGGATCTGAACACTGAAGCTTTCTTT.

The V and J genes are TRBV28 and TRBJ1-3; no clear D gene. The germline V gene has CDR1 MDHEN and CDR2 SYDVKM. This CDR3 is 16 amino acids long. Trimming cost V 6 bases and J 0 bases, with 15 bases left between them. In DNA, the CDR3 is TGTGCCAGCAGATTAGGAGCTCTTAGCTCTGGAAACACCATATATTTT. Amino acids: CASRLGALSSGNTIYF.

This chain uses TRBV5-6 with TRBJ2-3; no definite D call. V lost 2 bases and J 4 bases, leaving 14 bases between the germline ends. CDR1 is SGHDT and CDR2 is YYEEEE in the germline V gene. This CDR3 has 15 amino acids. CDR3 nucleotides: TGTGCCAGCAGCTTTCGCTCCTCTCGGGCAGATACGCAGTATTTT. Its translation is CASSFRSSRADTQYF.